This entry lists 24 T cell receptor beta chains sequenced from one sample in a study of identical twins (TCRdb year 2016). Library prep was done by 5' RACE. Sequencing took place on an Illumina HiSeq 2000. Using fastp at Q25 and MiXCR, TCRdb reprocessed the public reads and kept productive beta chains. Identical CDR3 protein sequences are pooled into one entry, listed with their most common genes and DNA. The table for this sample lists 410,000 or so distinct CDR3 sequences; around 18% of them were counted only once. The ten largest clones capture less than 15% of the sample. The specimen was naive T cells sorted from blood. The meaning of the sample's cell subset or site label: cells isolated with a human naive T-cell isolation kit. All receptors derive from a man aged 45-65 years in good health.

This clonotype was recorded many times. V is TRBV6-2 or TRBV6-3 and J is TRBJ2-3, with D unclear. The CDR3 contains 15 residues. Trimming took 2 bases from V and 2 from J, leaving 11 bases between them. Germline assignment: CDR1 MNHEY and CDR2 SVGEGT. CDR3 in DNA: TGTGCCAGCAGTTACCTTCGCCAGATCACAGATACGCAGTATTTT. Amino acids: CASSYLRQITDTQYF.

Many counts were recorded for this clonotype. The chain carries TRBV7-2 and TRBJ2-3; TRBD2 aligns across 12 bases. There are 15 residues in the CDR3. Trimming at V came to 8 bases and at J to 4 bases, leaving 7 bases not matched to a gene. Germline values: CDR1 SGHTA, CDR2 FQGNSA. This chain's CDR3 is CASCMTSGGSDTQYF. The CDR3 DNA follows: TGTGCCAGCTGCATGACTAGCGGGGGATCAGATACGCAGTATTTT.

This chain links TRBV6-5 with TRBJ1-5; D uncertain. Trimming took off 0 bases at V and 0 bases at J, with 6 bases between the two ends. The CDR3 consists of 15 residues. The germline CDR1 and CDR2 sequences are MNHEY and SVGAGI. CDR3 loop: CASSYSRNSNQPQHF. DNA for the CDR3: TGTGCCAGCAGTTACTCCCGGAATAGCAATCAGCCCCAGCATTTT.

In this sample, this clonotype turned up a few times. The V call is TRBV12-3 or TRBV12-4, the J call TRBJ2-5; possibly TRBD2 for D (7 bases). The CDR3 totals 16 residues. With 5 bases removed from V and 9 bases from J, the gap between germline ends came to 25 bases. CDR3 residues: CASSTTSRGGDGSQYF. CDR3 nucleotide sequence: TGTGCCAGCAGTACGACCTCAAGGGGGGGGGACGGATCCCAGTACTTC.

V is TRBV12-3 or TRBV12-4 and J is TRBJ1-5; a possible D gene is TRBD1 (6 bases). V lost 6 bases to trimming and J lost 4 bases, with 16 bases between them. The CDR3 covers 15 residues. Here the CDR3 DNA reads TGTGCCAGCAGCCCAAGGACAGTAATAAATCAGCCCCAGCATTTT. Protein: CASSPRTVINQPQHF.

In this sample, this clonotype turned up many times. CDR3 coding DNA: TGCAGCGTTGCGACGGGACAGGGCTACGAGCAGTACTTC. This codes for CSVATGQGYEQYF. V is TRBV29-1 and J is TRBJ2-7, with TRBD1 matching over 9 bases. CDR3 length: 13 amino acids. CDR1 is SQVTM, CDR2 ANQGSEA, per germline. Trimming at V came to 4 bases and at J to 3 bases, leaving 4 bases not matched to a gene.

The J gene is TRBJ2-7, the V gene TRBV3-1; 8 bases fit TRBD2. The CDR3 extends over 18 amino acids. Per germline, CDR1 LGHDT and CDR2 YNNKEL (reference sequence). The V and J ends lost 4 bases and 2 bases, in that order; junction bases with no gene match: 16. The CDR3, as DNA: TGTGCCAGCAGCCGAACACCCGTGAAGCGGGGGAGCACCTACGAGCAGTACTTC. Amino acid sequence: CASSRTPVKRGSTYEQYF.

This clonotype came up many times. The gene calls are TRBV7-9 and TRBJ2-1; possibly TRBD1 for D (5 bases). This CDR3 has 14 amino acids. Germline V gene lookup returns CDR1 SEHNR and CDR2 FQNEAQ (reference sequence). V was shortened by 2 bases and J by 4 bases, with 9 bases between the two germline ends. CDR3 nucleotide sequence: TGTGCCAGCAGCTTACAGGGCCCATACAATGAGCAGTTCTTC. This encodes CASSLQGPYNEQFF.

This clonotype was recorded many times. The chain carries TRBV4-3 and TRBJ1-4, with 9 bases fitting TRBD1. Germline V CDR1 and CDR2: LGHNA, YSLEER. After removal of 1 base from V and 8 bases from J, the junction contained 11 bases not matched to a gene. The CDR3 totals 17 residues. In DNA form, the CDR3 reads TGCGCCAGCAGCCAAGTAAGGTACAGGGGGCGCGGAGAAAAACTGTTTTTT. It codes for CASSQVRYRGRGEKLFF.

This clonotype has just a few counts. The chain couples TRBV6-2 or TRBV6-3 to TRBJ1-2, with 8 positions matching TRBD1. The V gene's germline CDR1 is MNHEY and CDR2 SVGEGT. With V trimmed by 2 bases and J by 6 bases, 2 bases remained unmatched. The CDR3 extends over 13 amino acids. This chain's CDR3 is CASSYDRGNGYTF. CDR3 DNA: TGTGCCAGCAGTTACGACAGGGGCAATGGCTACACCTTC.

V and J are TRBV24-1 and TRBJ2-1; D not resolved. This CDR3 has 12 amino acids. V shed 4 bases and J shed 6 bases, with 6 bases lying between them. Germline V gene lookup returns CDR1 KGHDR and CDR2 SFDVKD. In DNA form, the CDR3 reads TGTGCCACCAGTGAGGGGTCCAATGAGCAGTTCTTC. It translates to CATSEGSNEQFF.

The chain is built from TRBV5-1 and TRBJ1-1; D unresolved. The V gene's germline CDR1 is SGHRS and CDR2 YFSETQ. The length of the CDR3 is 15 residues. The V end was cut by 0 bases, the J end by 1 base, with 10 bases between. In nucleotides, the CDR3 is TGCGCCAGCAGCTTGGAAGGTGTCGAGAACACTGAAGCTTTCTTT. Amino acid sequence: CASSLEGVENTEAFF.

This clonotype was found a few times. The gene calls are TRBV6-1 and TRBJ1-1, with TRBD1 as a possible D gene (5 bases). Trimming took off 3 bases at V and 0 bases at J, with 8 bases between the two ends. Germline CDR1 and CDR2: MNHNS and SASEGT. The CDR3 runs 14 residues. CDR3 region: CASSDRAMNTEAFF. As DNA, the CDR3 is TGTGCCAGCAGTGACAGGGCTATGAACACTGAAGCTTTCTTT.

This clonotype was seen repeatedly, ten times or more. This chain connects TRBV15 to TRBJ2-3; TRBD1 matches at 11 bases. This CDR3 has 13 amino acids. V lost 1 base, J lost 15 bases, and 6 bases stayed unmatched. In germline, CDR1 is LNHNV, CDR2 YYDKDF (reference sequence). The CDR3 loop reads CATSRAGTGGIYF. For the CDR3, the DNA is TGTGCCACCAGCAGAGCCGGGACAGGGGGAATATATTTT. The variable domain in full, completed from reference TRBV15 and TRBJ2-3, reads DAMVIQNPRYQVTQFGKPVTLSCSQTLNHNVMYWYQQKSSQAPKLLFHYYDKDFNNEADTPDNFQSRRPNTSFCFLDIRSPGLGDTAMYLCATSRAGTGGIYFGPGTRLTVL.

V gene TRBV25-1 combines with J gene TRBJ2-6; D call uncertain. This CDR3 contains 15 residues. CDR1 and CDR2 (germline): MGHDK, SYGVNS. V was shortened by 1 base and J by 0 bases, with 4 bases between the two germline ends. The CDR3 bases are TGTGCCAGCAGTGAATTCAACTCTGGGGCCAACGTCCTGACTTTC. This sequence encodes CASSEFNSGANVLTF.

This clonotype was recorded at least ten times. The chain couples TRBV24-1 to TRBJ2-3; 8 nucleotides match TRBD2. The CDR3 covers 15 residues. Per germline, CDR1 KGHDR and CDR2 SFDVKD. Trimming cost V 4 bases and J 1 base; bases outside gene matches: 3. The CDR3 bases are TGTGCCACCAGTGAGGTGACTAGCGGCACAGATACGCAGTATTTT. It yields the protein CATSEVTSGTDTQYF.

This chain connects TRBV20-1 to TRBJ1-6, with D unclear. This CDR3 region has 14 residues. Germline V CDR1 and CDR2: DFQATT, SNEGSKA (reference sequence). Trimming removed 0 bases from V and 7 bases from J, with 10 bases in between. For the CDR3, the DNA is TGCAGTGCTAGAGATCCTAGAGTGAATTCACCCCTCCACTTT. It is translated as CSARDPRVNSPLHF.

The chain uses TRBV10-1 and TRBJ2-7, with TRBD1 as a possible D gene (6 bases). Germline-derived CDR1 and CDR2 are WNHNN and SYGVQD (reference sequence). CDR3 length: 13 residues. Trimming left V 7 bases short and J 5 bases short, with 15 bases between. CDR3 coding DNA: TGCGCCAGCATCTCAACAGGGTCCCACGAGCAGTACTTC. It translates to CASISTGSHEQYF.

The chain joins TRBV28 to TRBJ2-7; possibly TRBD1 or TRBD2 for D (5 bases each). V lost 5 bases, J lost 2 bases, and 22 bases lay in between. Germline lookup yields CDR1 MDHEN and CDR2 SYDVKM. The CDR3 covers 17 residues. CDR3 bases: TGTGCCAGCAGTCCAACTCGAGGGGTTTCAATTACCTACGAGCAGTACTTC. Its protein product is CASSPTRGVSITYEQYF.

A word on this clonotype: One end of the junction is discordant with germline, which a read error may explain. The J gene is TRBJ2-1, the V gene TRBV12-3 or TRBV12-4, with D tentatively TRBD2 (5 bases). The CDR3 has 14 amino acids. CDR3 bases: TGTGCCAGCAGTTTTTGGGAGTCCTCCAATGAGCAGTTCTTC. The encoded protein is CASSFWESSNEQFF.

Ten or more counts support this clonotype. The chain has TRBV18 and TRBJ2-1; D call uncertain. V lost 2 bases and J 11 bases, leaving 16 bases between the germline ends. The CDR3 length is 14 residues. Germline V gene data show CDR1 as KGHSH and CDR2 as LQKENI. The CDR3 DNA follows: TGTGCCAGCTCACCAGGGCCCACCCCCGGACAGCAGTTCTTC. Translated: CASSPGPTPGQQFF.

The chain employs TRBV7-2 and TRBJ1-2, with a tentative D call TRBD1 (5 bases). The length of the CDR3 is 17 residues. Germline loops: CDR1 SGHTA, CDR2 FQGNSA. The germline V and J ends were trimmed by 0 bases and 3 bases, with 17 bases remaining between them. The CDR3 sequence is CASSLALGGSVDYGYTF. The CDR3 DNA follows: TGTGCCAGCAGCTTAGCCCTGGGGGGGTCTGTTGACTATGGCTACACCTTC.

This clonotype was recorded at least ten times. The V call is TRBV6-5, the J call TRBJ2-7, with D possibly called TRBD1 or TRBD2 (5 bases each). This CDR3 is 15 amino acids long. Trimming pared 0 bases from V and 0 bases from J, leaving 9 bases between. Germline V lookup: CDR1 MNHEY, CDR2 SVGAGI. DNA for the CDR3: TGTGCCAGCAGTTACTCGGCAGGGAGCTCCTACGAGCAGTACTTC. This gives the protein CASSYSAGSSYEQYF.

The rearrangement uses TRBV12-3 or TRBV12-4 and TRBJ1-3; D not certain. The CDR3 spans 15 residues. Trimming took off 8 bases at V and 0 bases at J, with 14 bases between the two ends. The CDR3 protein is CASSGDWDSGNTIYF. CDR3 bases: TGTGCCAGCTCCGGGGATTGGGACTCTGGAAACACCATATATTTT.